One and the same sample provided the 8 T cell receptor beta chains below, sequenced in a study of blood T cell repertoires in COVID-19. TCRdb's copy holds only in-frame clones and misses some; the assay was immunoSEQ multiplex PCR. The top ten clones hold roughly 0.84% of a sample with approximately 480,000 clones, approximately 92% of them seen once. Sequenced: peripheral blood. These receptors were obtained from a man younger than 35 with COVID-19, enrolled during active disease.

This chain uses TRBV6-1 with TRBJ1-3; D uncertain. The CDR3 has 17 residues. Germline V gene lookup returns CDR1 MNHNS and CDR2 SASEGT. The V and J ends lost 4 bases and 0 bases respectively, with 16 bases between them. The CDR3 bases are TGTGCCAGCAGTGGGTGGACTCTTCAGAGCTCTGGAAACACCATATATTTT. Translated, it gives CASSGWTLQSSGNTIYF.

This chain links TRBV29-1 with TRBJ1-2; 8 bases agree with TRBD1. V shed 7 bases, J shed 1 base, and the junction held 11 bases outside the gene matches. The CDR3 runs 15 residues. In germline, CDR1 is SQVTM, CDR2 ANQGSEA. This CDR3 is CSDNVWTGNNYGYTF. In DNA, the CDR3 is TGCAGCGATAACGTATGGACAGGGAATAACTATGGCTACACCTTC. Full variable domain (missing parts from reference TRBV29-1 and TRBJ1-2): SAVISQKPSRDICQRGTSLTIQCQVDSQVTMMFWYRQQPGQSLTLIATANQGSEATYESGFVIDKFPISRPNLTFSTLTVSNMSPEDSSIYLCSDNVWTGNNYGYTFGSGTRLTVV.

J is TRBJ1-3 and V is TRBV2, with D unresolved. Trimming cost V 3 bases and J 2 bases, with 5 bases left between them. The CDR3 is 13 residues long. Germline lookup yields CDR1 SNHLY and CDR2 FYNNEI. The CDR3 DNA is TGTGCCAGCAGTGACCTTCCTGGAAACACCATATATTTT. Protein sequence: CASSDLPGNTIYF.

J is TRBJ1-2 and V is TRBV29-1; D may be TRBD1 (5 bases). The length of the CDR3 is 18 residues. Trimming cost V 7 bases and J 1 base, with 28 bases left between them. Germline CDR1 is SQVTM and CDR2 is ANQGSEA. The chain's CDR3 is CSACRQCLPNTFNYGYTF. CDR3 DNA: TGCAGCGCATGCAGACAGTGTCTCCCTAATACTTTTAACTATGGCTACACCTTC.

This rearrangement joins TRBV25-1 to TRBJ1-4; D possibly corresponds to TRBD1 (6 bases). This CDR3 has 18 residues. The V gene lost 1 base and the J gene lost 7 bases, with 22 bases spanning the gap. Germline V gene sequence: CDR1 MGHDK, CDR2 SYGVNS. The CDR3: CASSEWEGFLGGSEKLFF. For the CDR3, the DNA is TGTGCCAGCAGTGAATGGGAGGGGTTTTTAGGGGGTAGTGAAAAACTGTTTTTT.

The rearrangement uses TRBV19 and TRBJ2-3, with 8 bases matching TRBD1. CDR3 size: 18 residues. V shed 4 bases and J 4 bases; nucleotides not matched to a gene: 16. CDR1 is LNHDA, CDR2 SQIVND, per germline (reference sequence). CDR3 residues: CASSRVGGYGQGADTQYF. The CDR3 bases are TGTGCCAGTAGTAGAGTTGGGGGTTACGGACAGGGAGCAGATACGCAGTATTTT.

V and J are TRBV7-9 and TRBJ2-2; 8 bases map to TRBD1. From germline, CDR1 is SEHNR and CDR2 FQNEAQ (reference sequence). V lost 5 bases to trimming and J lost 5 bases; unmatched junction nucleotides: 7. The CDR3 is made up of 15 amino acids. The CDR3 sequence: CASSLRTGQTGELFF. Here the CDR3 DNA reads TGTGCCAGCAGCCTAAGGACAGGGCAAACCGGGGAGCTGTTTTTT.

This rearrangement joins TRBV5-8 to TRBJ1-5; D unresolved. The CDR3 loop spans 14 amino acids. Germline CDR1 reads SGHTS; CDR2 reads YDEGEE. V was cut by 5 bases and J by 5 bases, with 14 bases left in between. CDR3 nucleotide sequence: TGTGCCAGCAGTACGGCGGGATCGGATCAGCCCCAGCATTTT. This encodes CASSTAGSDQPQHF.